A single sample gave rise to the 7 T cell receptor beta chains below, sequenced in a study of blood T cell repertoires in COVID-19 (dated by TCRdb to the early 2020s). To prepare the library, the immunoSEQ multiplex PCR assay was applied. In TCRdb, the immuneACCESS table is reduced to in-frame sequences with V and J assigned. These tables do not hold every clone; where another copy was compared, an unresolved V gene accounts for under half, and the others remain unexplained. This sample lists fewer than 350,000 clones; about 90% were detected once. The ten largest make up about 1.7% of the sample. Sample: PBMCs or T cells enriched from blood (not recorded which). All receptors derive from a young woman with acute COVID-19.

The chain employs TRBV25-1 and TRBJ2-1; TRBD2 matches 8 bases. Germline values: CDR1 MGHDK, CDR2 SYGVNS. V lost 6 bases to trimming and J lost 5 bases; unmatched junction nucleotides: 9. The CDR3 has 15 residues. Here the CDR3 DNA reads TGTGCCAGCAGCCCCCCGGGACTAGTTAACAATGAGCAGTTCTTC. It specifies CASSPPGLVNNEQFF.

This rearrangement joins TRBV21-1 to TRBJ2-1; the table's D call, TRBD2, was not checked against the DNA. TRBV21-1 is annotated as a pseudogene. The CDR3 consists of 18 residues. The CDR3 bases are TGTGCCAGCAGCAAGGTCCCCCAACTAGCGGGAAGGGACAATGAGCAGTTCTTC. Protein product: CASSKVPQLAGRDNEQFF.

CDR3 coding DNA: TGTGCCAGCAGCTTAGGCTGGGGGACAGCTAAACAAGAGACCCAGTACTTC. Translation gives CASSLGWGTAKQETQYF. The J gene is TRBJ2-5, the V gene TRBV11-2; 7 bases match TRBD1. The CDR3 has 17 residues. J lost 2 bases, V lost 1 base, and 10 bases had no gene match. Germline V gene lookup returns CDR1 SGHAT and CDR2 FQNNGV.

The chain uses TRBV6-2 or TRBV6-3 and TRBJ2-7; 14 bases fit TRBD2. The V segment lost 2 bases and the J segment 4 bases; nucleotides outside the gene matches: 4. This CDR3 comprises 16 residues. The germline V gene has CDR1 MNHEY and CDR2 SVGEGT. In DNA form, the CDR3 reads TGTGCCAGCAGTTACGGACTAGCGGGAGGTACATACGAGCAGTACTTC. It codes for CASSYGLAGGTYEQYF.

The chain has TRBV5-1 and TRBJ2-5; D remains unclear. Trimming left V 2 bases short and J 2 bases short, with 10 bases between. The V gene's germline CDR1 is SGHRS and CDR2 YFSETQ. CDR3 length equals 14 residues. CDR3 loop: CASSFQASQETQYF. CDR3 DNA: TGCGCCAGCAGCTTCCAGGCATCTCAAGAGACCCAGTACTTC.

In its sample, this clone was seen a few times. This chain uses TRBV2 with TRBJ2-7; 9 bases fit TRBD1. This CDR3 comprises 14 residues. V was pared by 8 bases and J by 2 bases, with 7 bases of the junction left unmatched. CDR1 is SNHLY, CDR2 FYNNEI, per germline. CDR3 nucleotide sequence: TGTGCCAGCCTACTGGGACAGGGAACCTACGAGCAGTACTTC. It codes for CASLLGQGTYEQYF.

The CDR3 bases are TGTGCCAGCAGCCTCGTCTCCTACGAGCAGTACTTC. It translates to CASSLVSYEQYF. The rearrangement joins TRBV3-1 (or the pseudogene TRBV3-2) to TRBJ2-7; no reliable D call. Germline V gives CDR1 LGHDT, CDR2 YNNKEL (reference sequence). The CDR3 runs to 12 residues. V was shortened by 4 bases and J by 0 bases, with 4 bases between the two germline ends.